This T cell receptor (beta chain) was captured in a study of T-cell reconstitution after alpha-beta-depleted transplantation in children. In its sample, this clonotype was seen many times. The ends were cut back, 6 bases at V and 7 bases at J, with 10 bases in the middle. The length of the CDR3 is 13 residues. Germline loops: CDR1 LGHDT, CDR2 YNNKEL (reference sequence). Unique molecular identifiers were used in preparing the TCRbeta library. TCRdb processed the PCR reads anew with MiXCR; each CDR3 protein has one entry. The sample has 420,000 or so distinct CDR3 sequences, about a tenth seen once. This TCR came from a human donor who donated a stem cell graft to a child with acute myeloid leukemia. The source was PBMCs from the stem cell graft donor, collected from the stem cell graft. The chain is built from TRBV3-1 and TRBJ1-6; D is unclear. DNA for the CDR3: TGTGCCAGCAGTGACACGGGAAATTCACCCCTCCACTTT. Protein sequence: CASSDTGNSPLHF.